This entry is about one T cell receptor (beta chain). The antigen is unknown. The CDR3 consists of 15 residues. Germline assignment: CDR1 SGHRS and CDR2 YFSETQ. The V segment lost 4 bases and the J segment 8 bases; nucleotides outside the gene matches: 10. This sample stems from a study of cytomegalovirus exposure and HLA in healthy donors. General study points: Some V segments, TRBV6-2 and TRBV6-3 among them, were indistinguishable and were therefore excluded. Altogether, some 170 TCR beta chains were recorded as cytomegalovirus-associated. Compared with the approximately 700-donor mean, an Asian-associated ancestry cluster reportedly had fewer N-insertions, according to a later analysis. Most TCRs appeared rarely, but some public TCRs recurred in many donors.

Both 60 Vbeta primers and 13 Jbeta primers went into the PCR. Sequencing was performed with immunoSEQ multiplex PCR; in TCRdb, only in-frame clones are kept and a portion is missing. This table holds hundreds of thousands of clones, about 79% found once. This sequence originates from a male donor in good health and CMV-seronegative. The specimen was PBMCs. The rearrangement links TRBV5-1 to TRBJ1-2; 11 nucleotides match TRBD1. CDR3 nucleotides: TGCGCCAGCAGCCCCGGGACAGGGGGTGCGAGGGGCTACACCTTC. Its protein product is CASSPGTGGARGYTF.